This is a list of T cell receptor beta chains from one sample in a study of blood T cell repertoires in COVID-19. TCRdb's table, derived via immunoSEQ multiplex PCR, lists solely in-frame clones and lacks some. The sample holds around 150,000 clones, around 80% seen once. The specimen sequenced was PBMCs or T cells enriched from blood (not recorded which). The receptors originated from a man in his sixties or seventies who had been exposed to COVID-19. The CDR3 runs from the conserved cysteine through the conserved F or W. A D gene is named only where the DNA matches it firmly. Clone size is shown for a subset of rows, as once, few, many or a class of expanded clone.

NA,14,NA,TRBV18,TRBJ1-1,TGTGCCAGCTCACCGCAGGTCATGAACACTGAAGCTTTCTTT,CASSPQVMNTEAFF
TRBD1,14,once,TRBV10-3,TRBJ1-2,TGTGCCATCAGTGACGTTGAGGGGGCAAGTGGCTACACCTTC,CAISDVEGASGYTF
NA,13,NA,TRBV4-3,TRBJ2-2,TGCGCCAGCAGCCAAGATATCACCGGGGAGCTGTTTTTT,CASSQDITGELFF
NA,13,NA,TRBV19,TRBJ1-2,TGTGCCAGTAACCCCAGAAGGGGAAATGGCTACACCTTC,CASNPRRGNGYTF
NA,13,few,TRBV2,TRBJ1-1,TGTGCCAGCAGTGAAGCAGCGGACACTGAAGCTTTCTTT,CASSEAADTEAFF
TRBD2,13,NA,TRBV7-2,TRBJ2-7,TGTGCCCACGGGCTAGCGGGAGGGTACGAGCAGTACTTC,CAHGLAGGYEQYF
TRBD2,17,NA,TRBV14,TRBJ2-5,TGTGCCAGCAGCCAAGATCTAGGACTAGCGGGACAAGAGACCCAGTACTTC,CASSQDLGLAGQETQYF
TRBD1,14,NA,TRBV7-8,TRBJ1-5,TGTGCCAGCAGCAGGACAGGGCAACATCAGCCCCAGCATTTT,CASSRTGQHQPQHF
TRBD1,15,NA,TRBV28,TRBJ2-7,TGTGCCAGCAGTCTAGATGGGACAGGACTTTACGAGCAGTACTTC,CASSLDGTGLYEQYF
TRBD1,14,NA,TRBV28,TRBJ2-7,TGTGCCAGCAGTCGGGCCGGGACAGCCTACGAGCAGTACTTC,CASSRAGTAYEQYF
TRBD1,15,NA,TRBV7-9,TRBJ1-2,TGTGCCAGCAGCCCCGACAGGGCAATAGGGAATGGCTACACCTTC,CASSPDRAIGNGYTF
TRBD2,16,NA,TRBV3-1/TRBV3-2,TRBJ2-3,TGTGCCAGCAGCCAAAGACTAGCGGGAGTCCAGGATACGCAGTATTTT,CASSQRLAGVQDTQYF
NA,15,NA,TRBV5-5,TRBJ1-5,TGTGCCAGCAGCTCCACGACCGGAGGCAATCAGCCCCAGCATTTT,CASSSTTGGNQPQHF
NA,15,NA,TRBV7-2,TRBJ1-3,TGTGCCAGCAGCTTAGAAGTGGCAGCTGGAAACACCATATATTTT,CASSLEVAAGNTIYF
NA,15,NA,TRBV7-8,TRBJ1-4,TGTGCCAGCAGCTTATGGGGGGTAACTAATGAAAAACTGTTTTTT,CASSLWGVTNEKLFF
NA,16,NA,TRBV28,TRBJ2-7,TGTGCCAGCAGTCCCTCCCAGGCTATCCCGATTCACGAGCAGTACTTC,CASSPSQAIPIHEQYF
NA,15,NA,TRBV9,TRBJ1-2,TGTGCCAGCAGCGTAGGGTCCAGTGGTACCTATGGCTACACCTTC,CASSVGSSGTYGYTF
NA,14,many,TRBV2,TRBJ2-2,TGTGCCAGCAGTGAAGGGGCGCGTACCGGGGAGCTGTTTTTT,CASSEGARTGELFF
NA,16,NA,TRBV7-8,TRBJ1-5,TGTGCCAGCAGCTTACAGGGACTGGGTGGCAATCAGCCCCAGCATTTT,CASSLQGLGGNQPQHF
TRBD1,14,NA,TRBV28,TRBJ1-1,TGTGCCAGCAGAATTGGACAGGGAGGCACTGAAGCTTTCTTT,CASRIGQGGTEAFF